This T cell receptor beta chain was identified during a study of blood T cell repertoires in COVID-19. Seattle researchers signed up patients amid active infection and tracked them longitudinally. Repertoires were generated with immunoSEQ multiplex PCR, while TCRdb's copy carries only in-frame clones and drops some. Among around 200,000 clones listed, about 83% were seen once. The germline V gene has CDR1 SNHLY and CDR2 FYNNEI. The CDR3 sequence is 10 residues long. The V segment lost 8 bases and the J segment 11 bases; nucleotides outside the gene matches: 4. The chain recombines TRBV2 with TRBJ1-1; 8 nucleotides match TRBD1. This TCR derives from a woman aged 25-40 years with COVID-19, enrolled during active disease. The sequenced sample was peripheral blood. CDR3 sequence: CASAGQGAFF. In DNA form, the CDR3 reads TGTGCCAGCGCCGGACAGGGTGCTTTCTTT.